Listed below are T cell receptor beta chains from one sample, sequenced in a study of T cells after yellow fever vaccination. From the 5' RACE reads, TCRdb called clonotypes with MiXCR, one entry per CDR3 protein. This table holds approximately 300,000 distinct CDR3 sequences, 8.7% found once. Specimen: PBMCs, collected on the day of the first yellow fever vaccination. These receptors were taken from a man aged 18 to 29 who received the YFV17D yellow fever vaccine. The CDR3 runs from the conserved cysteine through the conserved F or W. The D gene is left open where the match is weak. A clone size is listed for some rows: how often the clone was seen (once, few, many), or a class if it is expanded.

D: .
V: TRBV4-3
length: 18
J: TRBJ2-4
size: many
CDR3: CASSRWGPGQIAKNIQYF
DNA: TGCGCCAGCAGCCGATGGGGGCCCGGGCAAATAGCCAAAAACATTCAGTACTTC

D: .
V: TRBV7-2
length: 14
J: TRBJ2-7
size: .
CDR3: CASSLADYSYEQYF
DNA: TGTGCCAGCAGCTTAGCGGACTACTCCTACGAGCAGTACTTC

D: .
V: TRBV4-3
length: 15
J: TRBJ1-2
size: .
CDR3: CASSQGFTVDYGYTF
DNA: TGCGCCAGCAGCCAAGGGTTCACAGTGGACTATGGCTACACCTTC

D: TRBD1
V: TRBV7-7
length: 15
J: TRBJ2-1
size: .
CDR3: CASSSGQGGQYEQFF
DNA: TGTGCCAGCAGTTCCGGACAGGGCGGTCAGTATGAGCAGTTCTTC

D: .
V: TRBV3-1
length: 15
J: TRBJ2-5
size: few
CDR3: CASSRLRGSQETQYF
DNA: TGTGCCAGCAGCCGCCTCCGGGGCAGCCAAGAGACCCAGTACTTC

D: .
V: TRBV6-2/TRBV6-3
length: 12
J: TRBJ1-5
size: few
CDR3: CASSLGQLPQHF
DNA: TGTGCCAGCAGTCTAGGACAGTTACCCCAGCATTTT

D: .
V: TRBV12-3/TRBV12-4
length: 16
J: TRBJ2-5
size: .
CDR3: CASSKSGTLYQETQYF
DNA: TGTGCCAGCAGTAAGTCCGGGACCCTGTACCAAGAGACCCAGTACTTC

D: TRBD1
V: TRBV7-2
length: 15
J: TRBJ1-3
size: many
CDR3: CASASTGAVGNTIYF
DNA: TGTGCCAGCGCCTCGACAGGGGCGGTCGGAAACACCATATATTTT

D: .
V: TRBV24-1
length: 14
J: TRBJ2-5
size: .
CDR3: CATSDFTGQETQYF
DNA: TGTGCCACCAGTGATTTCACAGGACAAGAGACCCAGTACTTC

D: TRBD1
V: TRBV12-5
length: 13
J: TRBJ1-1
size: .
CDR3: CASGRDRGREAFF
DNA: TGTGCTAGTGGCCGTGACAGGGGACGTGAAGCTTTCTTT

D: TRBD1
V: TRBV6-1
length: 14
J: TRBJ1-3
size: few
CDR3: CASSARDSQNTIYF
DNA: TGTGCCAGCAGTGCTCGGGACAGCCAAAACACCATATATTTT

D: .
V: TRBV7-6
length: 13
J: TRBJ2-5
size: .
CDR3: CASSVSISETQYF
DNA: TGTGCCAGCAGCGTTAGTATTTCGGAGACCCAGTACTTC

D: TRBD2
V: TRBV7-2
length: 18
J: TRBJ2-1
size: few
CDR3: CASSLAGTSGGVYNEQFF
DNA: TGTGCCAGCAGCTTAGCGGGGACTAGCGGGGGGGTCTACAATGAGCAGTTCTTC

D: .
V: TRBV20-1
length: 14
J: TRBJ2-6
size: .
CDR3: CSARRGPGANVLTF
DNA: TGCAGTGCTAGGAGGGGCCCTGGGGCCAACGTCCTGACTTTC

D: .
V: TRBV10-2
length: 15
J: TRBJ1-4
size: .
CDR3: CASSELGPLNEKLFF
DNA: TGCGCCAGCAGTGAGTTGGGACCACTTAATGAAAAACTGTTTTTT

D: .
V: TRBV6-1
length: 14
J: TRBJ2-7
size: .
CDR3: CASSEDWRGYEQYF
DNA: TGTGCCAGCAGTGAGGACTGGCGTGGCTACGAGCAGTACTTC

D: .
V: TRBV5-1
length: 15
J: TRBJ1-6
size: .
CDR3: CASRPRAGVNSPLHF
DNA: TGCGCCAGCAGACCCCGGGCCGGGGTCAATTCACCCCTCCACTTT

D: TRBD2
V: TRBV20-1
length: 16
J: TRBJ2-2
size: .
CDR3: CSASLSGGYNTGELFF
DNA: TGCAGTGCATCCCTTAGCGGGGGTTATAACACCGGGGAGCTGTTTTTT

D: TRBD1
V: TRBV11-2
length: 17
J: TRBJ2-1
size: few
CDR3: CASSFPGQEWSYNEQFF
DNA: TGTGCCAGCAGCTTCCCGGGACAGGAATGGTCCTACAATGAGCAGTTCTTC

D: .
V: TRBV20-1
length: 15
J: TRBJ2-5
size: few
CDR3: CSAATPRLGGETQYF
DNA: TGCAGTGCTGCAACCCCGAGACTAGGTGGTGAGACCCAGTACTTC

D: TRBD1
V: TRBV29-1
length: 12
J: TRBJ2-1
size: many
CDR3: CSVNRGHNEQFF
DNA: TGCAGCGTAAACAGGGGTCACAATGAGCAGTTCTTC

D: .
V: TRBV29-1
length: 14
J: TRBJ1-1
size: few
CDR3: CSVAAGRAGTEAFF
DNA: TGCAGCGTTGCGGCCGGCCGTGCGGGCACTGAAGCTTTCTTT

D: .
V: TRBV4-3
length: 15
J: TRBJ1-5
size: many
CDR3: CASSFGRGGGQPQHF
DNA: TGCGCCAGCAGCTTCGGACGGGGCGGGGGACAGCCCCAGCATTTT

D: .
V: TRBV5-4
length: 16
J: TRBJ2-1
size: .
CDR3: CASSLDGGSLGNEQFF
DNA: TGTGCCAGCAGCTTAGATGGGGGCAGTCTGGGAAATGAGCAGTTCTTC

D: .
V: TRBV3-1
length: 15
J: TRBJ2-2
size: .
CDR3: CASSQVGYNTGELFF
DNA: TGTGCCAGCAGCCAAGTCGGCTACAACACCGGGGAGCTGTTTTTT

D: .
V: TRBV5-1
length: 13
J: TRBJ2-5
size: few
CDR3: CASSTTLVETQYF
DNA: TGCGCCAGCAGCACAACCCTCGTAGAGACCCAGTACTTC

D: .
V: TRBV6-1
length: 14
J: TRBJ1-1
size: .
CDR3: CASSDRAVDTEAFF
DNA: TGTGCCAGCAGTGACAGGGCTGTGGACACTGAAGCTTTCTTT